One sample yielded the 17 T cell receptor beta chains listed below, sequenced in a study of blood T cell repertoires in COVID-19. TCRdb's table, derived via immunoSEQ multiplex PCR, lists solely in-frame clones and lacks some. The data contain under 450,000 clones, roughly four fifths of them seen just once; the ten biggest clones take up about 5%. Source material: PBMCs or T cells enriched from blood (not recorded which). The receptor source for this set is a woman between 50 and 59 years old who had recovered from COVID-19.

The chain carries TRBV12-3 or TRBV12-4 and TRBJ1-2; 10 bases fit TRBD1. The CDR3 totals 13 residues. The J segment lost 7 bases and the V segment lost 6 bases, leaving 5 bases of the junction unmatched. The CDR3 spells CASRETGGGGYTF. CDR3 in DNA: TGTGCCAGCAGGGAGACAGGGGGCGGTGGCTACACCTTC.

The CDR3 spells CASSLWTVSSNQPQHF. CDR3 DNA sequence: TGTGCCAGCAGCCTATGGACTGTCAGCAGCAATCAGCCCCAGCATTTT. V is TRBV7-2 and J is TRBJ1-5; D is unclear. The germline V gene has CDR1 SGHTA and CDR2 FQGNSA. The CDR3 is 16 amino acids. V lost 5 bases and J 1 base, leaving 15 bases between the germline ends.

This chain links TRBV5-1 with TRBJ2-1, with D uncertain. V gave up 1 base and J gave up 0 bases, with 5 bases separating them. The CDR3 extends over 14 amino acids. The germline gives CDR1 SGHRS, CDR2 YFSETQ. The CDR3 DNA reads TGCGCCAGCAGCTTGCTGGCCTCCTACAATGAGCAGTTCTTC. As protein: CASSLLASYNEQFF.

The chain carries TRBV10-3 and TRBJ2-7; D gene ambiguous. Germline assignment: CDR1 ENHRY and CDR2 SYGVKD. V lost 8 bases and J 6 bases, leaving 14 bases between the germline ends. CDR3 length: 12 amino acids. This CDR3 is CAIAIRQAEQYF. In DNA form, the CDR3 reads TGTGCCATCGCTATTAGACAAGCCGAGCAGTACTTC.

The CDR3 loop is CASSFFGSQGEQYF. DNA of the CDR3: TGTGCCAGCAGCTTTTTTGGGTCCCAGGGCGAGCAGTACTTC. The chain combines TRBV5-6 with TRBJ2-7, with D tentatively TRBD1 (5 bases). The germline V and J ends were trimmed by 2 bases and 6 bases, with 15 bases remaining between them. The CDR3 extends over 14 amino acids. Germline loops: CDR1 SGHDT, CDR2 YYEEEE. The variable domain in full, completed from reference TRBV5-6 and TRBJ2-7, reads DAGVTQSPTHLIKTRGQQVTLRCSPKSGHDTVSWYQQALGQGPQFIFQYYEEEERQRGNFPDRFSGHQFPNYSSELNVNALLLGDSALYLCASSFFGSQGEQYFGPGTRLTVT.

The CDR3 region is CASRDGQGASYGYTF. The DNA of the CDR3 is TGTGCCAGCAGAGACGGACAGGGGGCGAGCTATGGCTACACCTTC. The V call is TRBV14, the J call TRBJ1-2; TRBD1 matches 11 bases. Germline V gene data show CDR1 as SGHDN and CDR2 as FVKESK. The CDR3 is 15 residues long. V lost 6 bases to trimming and J lost 4 bases; unmatched junction nucleotides: 7. Complete variable domain (other parts from reference TRBV14 and TRBJ1-2): EAGVTQFPSHSVIEKGQTVTLRCDPISGHDNLYWYRRVMGKEIKFLLHFVKESKQDESGMPNNRFLAERTGGTYSTLKVQPAELEDSGVYFCASRDGQGASYGYTFGSGTRLTVV.

This rearrangement joins TRBV10-3 to TRBJ2-5; D not certain. V lost 4 bases and J lost 0, with 6 bases in between. Germline CDR1 ENHRY, CDR2 SYGVKD. The CDR3 runs to 13 residues. The CDR3 region is CAISVEYQETQYF. The CDR3 region has the DNA TGTGCCATCAGTGTGGAGTACCAAGAGACCCAGTACTTC.

V usage is TRBV23-1 and J usage is TRBJ1-1; TRBD1 might be the D (6 bases). TRBV23-1 is an open reading frame, and its role is uncertain. Trimming took off 10 bases at V and 1 base at J, with 10 bases between the two ends. The CDR3 totals 12 residues. The CDR3 here is CANGTPNTEAFF. Here the CDR3 DNA reads TGCGCCAACGGGACACCGAACACTGAAGCTTTCTTT.

The chain combines TRBV7-8 with TRBJ1-6, with D possibly being TRBD1 (5 bases). The CDR3 runs to 15 residues. V lost 1 base and J 4 bases, leaving 8 bases between the germline ends. Per germline, CDR1 SGHVS and CDR2 FQNEAQ. The CDR3 protein is CASSLGQSYNSPLHF. In DNA form, the CDR3 reads TGTGCCAGCAGCTTAGGACAGTCGTATAATTCACCCCTCCACTTT.

The CDR3 sequence: CASSQDGQGALGNTIYF. CDR3 bases: TGCGCCAGCAGCCAAGATGGGCAGGGGGCACTCGGAAACACCATATATTTT. The chain combines TRBV4-1 with TRBJ1-3; TRBD1 matches 8 bases. The CDR3 consists of 17 residues. Germline V CDR1 and CDR2: MGHRA, YSYEKL. The trim removed 0 bases at V and 4 bases at J, leaving 8 bases unmatched.

The chain recombines TRBV6-5 with TRBJ2-4; 7 nucleotides agree with TRBD1. The CDR3 runs to 13 residues. Trimming cost V 9 bases and J 2 bases; bases outside gene matches: 4. Germline lookup yields CDR1 MNHEY and CDR2 SVGAGI. CDR3 nucleotides: TGTGCCAGTCTACAGGGGACCAAAAACATTCAGTACTTC. It codes for CASLQGTKNIQYF.

In nucleotides, the CDR3 is TGTGCCAGCAGTGACAGGAACGATCAGCCCCAGCATTTT. It yields the protein CASSDRNDQPQHF. V gene TRBV6-1 combines with J gene TRBJ1-5; D uncertain. The CDR3 runs to 13 residues. Per the germline V gene, CDR1 is MNHNS and CDR2 is SASEGT. V dropped 3 bases and J dropped 5 bases, with 8 bases sitting between them.

This sequence joins TRBV30 and TRBJ1-4; possibly TRBD1 for D (5 bases). The CDR3 length is 14 residues. Trimming pared 5 bases from V and 6 bases from J, leaving 16 bases between. The V gene's germline CDR1 is GTSNPN and CDR2 SVGIG (reference sequence). The CDR3 spells CAWAARGVDEKLFF. The DNA for the CDR3 is TGTGCCTGGGCCGCCCGGGGGGTGGATGAAAAACTGTTTTTT.

The genes are TRBV5-1 and TRBJ2-3; 7 nucleotides line up with TRBD1. The CDR3 covers 15 residues. J lost 5 bases, V lost 7 bases, and 13 bases had no gene match. Germline V lookup: CDR1 SGHRS, CDR2 YFSETQ. In DNA, the CDR3 is TGCGCCAGCCGATCCACAGGGGCAGGGGTAGATACGCAGTATTTT. This translates into CASRSTGAGVDTQYF.

This chain uses TRBV18 with TRBJ1-6, with TRBD1 matching 8 bases. V was clipped by 5 bases and J by 10 bases; unmatched bases: 7. Germline lookup yields CDR1 KGHSH and CDR2 LQKENI. This CDR3 has 14 amino acids. Written as DNA, the CDR3 is TGTGCCAGCTCATATGGACAGGGAGGCTCACCCCTCCACTTT. Residues: CASSYGQGGSPLHF. Full variable domain (rest looked up from reference TRBV18 and TRBJ1-6): NAGVMQNPRHLVRRRGQEARLRCSPMKGHSHVYWYRQLPEEGLKFMVYLQKENIIDESGMPKERFSAEFPKEGPSILRIQQVVRGDSAAYFCASSYGQGGSPLHFGNGTRLTVT.

V is TRBV5-1 and J is TRBJ1-3; no reliable D call. Trimming took 0 bases from V and 0 from J, leaving 4 bases between them. CDR3 length equals 14 residues. The germline CDR1 and CDR2 sequences are SGHRS and YFSETQ. This CDR3 reads CASSLESSGNTIYF. For the CDR3, the DNA is TGCGCCAGCAGCTTGGAGAGCTCTGGAAACACCATATATTTT. The full variable domain, its missing parts supplied by reference TRBV5-1 and TRBJ1-3, is KAGVTQTPRYLIKTRGQQVTLSCSPISGHRSVSWYQQTPGQGLQFLFEYFSETQRNKGNFPGRFSGRQFSNSRSEMNVSTLELGDSALYLCASSLESSGNTIYFGEGSWLTVV.

This clone was seen a few times. Here the CDR3 reads CASSEAETGQETQYF. The CDR3 DNA follows: TGTGCCAGCAGTGAAGCTGAAACAGGCCAAGAGACCCAGTACTTC. The chain couples TRBV6-1 to TRBJ2-5, with D maybe TRBD1 (5 bases). Trimming cost V 0 bases and J 1 base, with 9 bases left between them. CDR3 length equals 15 residues. Germline CDR1 reads MNHNS; CDR2 reads SASEGT.